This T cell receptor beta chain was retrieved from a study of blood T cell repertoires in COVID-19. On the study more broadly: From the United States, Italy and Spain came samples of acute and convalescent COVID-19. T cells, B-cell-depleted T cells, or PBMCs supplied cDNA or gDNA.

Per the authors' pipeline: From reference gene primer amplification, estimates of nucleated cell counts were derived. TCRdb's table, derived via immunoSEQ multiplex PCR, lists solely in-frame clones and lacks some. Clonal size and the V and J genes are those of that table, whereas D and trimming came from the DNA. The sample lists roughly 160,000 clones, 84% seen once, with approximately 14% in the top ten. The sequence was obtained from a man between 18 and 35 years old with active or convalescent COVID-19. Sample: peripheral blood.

CDR3 sequence (DNA): TGTGCCAGCAGCTCGACAGGGTCCGACACCGGGGAGCTGTTTTTT. Its protein is CASSSTGSDTGELFF. V gene TRBV7-6 combines with J gene TRBJ2-2; TRBD1 matches at 7 bases. The V gene end was trimmed by 4 bases and the J gene end by 3 bases; junction bases not matched to a gene: 5. The CDR3 covers 15 residues. Per the germline V gene, CDR1 is SGHVS and CDR2 is FNYEAQ.